This record concerns one T cell receptor beta chain sequence. The CDR3 has 15 amino acids. Trimming took 3 bases from V and 0 from J, leaving 12 bases between them. Germline V CDR1 and CDR2: SGDLS, YYNGEE. This sample stems from a study of blood T cell repertoires in COVID-19. Whole-study context: COVID-19 samples from acute and convalescent phases originated in the United States, Italy and Spain. PBMCs, B-cell-depleted T cells, or T cells provided the cDNA or gDNA that made up the material.

As originally analysed: Amplification of reference gene primers was used by the study to estimate nucleated cell counts. Data came from immunoSEQ multiplex PCR; TCRdb stores just in-frame clones and leaves some out. Clone size and the V and J calls come from that table; the DNA yielded D and trimming. The profile shows around 280,000 clones, approximately 90% of them singletons. This TCR was sampled from a woman aged 45 to 65 who had recovered from COVID-19. The chain carries TRBV9 and TRBJ1-2; D perhaps matches TRBD1 (6 bases). The source material was peripheral blood. The chain's CDR3 is CASSAGDGANYGYTF. The CDR3 DNA reads TGTGCCAGCAGCGCAGGGGATGGGGCTAACTATGGCTACACCTTC.